These T cell receptor beta chains were read from a single sample in a study of beta chain features in type 1 diabetes. Repertoires were generated with immunoSEQ multiplex PCR, while TCRdb's copy carries only in-frame clones and drops some. Of 300,000 or so clones in the sample, about 14% were seen once. The specimen sequenced was naive CD4+ T cells from blood. Every receptor here comes from a woman younger than 30 with type 1 diabetes. The CDR3 runs from the conserved cysteine through the conserved F or W. D genes are given only for firm matches. The size of a clone is reported for some rows only, either as once, few or many, or as a class for expanded clones.

j_call | d_call | clone_size | v_call | cdr3_nt | cdr3_aa
TRBJ2-3 | TRBD2 | few | TRBV7-9 | TGTGCCAGCAGCTATGTTAGCGGGAGGGCAGATACGCAGTATTTT | CASSYVSGRADTQYF
TRBJ2-2 | TRBD2 | few | TRBV10-3 | TGTGCCATCAGTGAAGGACTAGAGTTAACCGGGGAGCTGTTTTTT | CAISEGLELTGELFF
TRBJ1-2 | NA | few | TRBV5-5 | TGTGCCAGCAGCTTACGTGAGGATGGCTACACCTTC | CASSLREDGYTF
TRBJ1-2 | TRBD1 | few | TRBV28 | TGTGCCAGCAGCATAACCCCAGGAGGGGGCAATGGCTATGGCTACACCTTC | CASSITPGGGNGYGYTF
TRBJ2-1 | TRBD2 | many | TRBV23-1 | TGCGCGGTGGGGGGGAGAAGAGCGAATGAGCAGTTCTTC | CAVGGRRANEQFF
TRBJ1-5 | NA | many | TRBV23-1 | TGCGCCAGCAGTCGGAACAGGAATCAGCCCCAGCATTTT | CASSRNRNQPQHF
TRBJ2-3 | NA | few | TRBV10-3 | TGTGCCATCAGTGAGTCGTCTGCGGGGTTCACAGATACGCAGTATTTT | CAISESSAGFTDTQYF
TRBJ2-1 | TRBD2 | few | TRBV30 | TGTGCCTGGAGCCGTAGCGGGAGGGCCCGTCAGTTCTTC | CAWSRSGRARQFF
TRBJ1-1 | NA | NA | TRBV30 | TGTGCCTGGAGCCCGGGACTCAGGAACACTGAAGCTTTCTTT | CAWSPGLRNTEAFF
TRBJ2-2 | TRBD1 | few | TRBV7-2 | TGTGCCAGCAGCTTTCAGGGGGCAGGGACCGGGGAGCTGTTTTTT | CASSFQGAGTGELFF
TRBJ1-1 | NA | NA | TRBV2 | TGTGCCAGCAGTTCCTCCACAGGGAAAGCTTTCTTT | CASSSSTGKAFF
TRBJ1-4 | NA | few | TRBV13 | TGTGCCAGCAGCTTACCAGGCGGCGGGGAAAAACTGTTTTTT | CASSLPGGGEKLFF
TRBJ2-7 | TRBD1 | few | TRBV5-1 | TGCGCCAGCAGCCCTTTTCGACAGGGGACCTCCTACGAGCAGTACTTC | CASSPFRQGTSYEQYF
TRBJ2-1 | TRBD2 | few | TRBV7-2 | TGTGCCAGCAGCTTGGGACTAGCCAGCAATGAGCAGTTCTTC | CASSLGLASNEQFF
TRBJ2-1 | TRBD1 | NA | TRBV4-1 | TGCGCCAGCAGCCAAGGACAGGGGGGATACAATGAGCAGTTCTTC | CASSQGQGGYNEQFF
TRBJ1-5 | TRBD1 | NA | TRBV28 | TGTGCCAGCAGACCATGGACAGGGGGGGATCAGCCCCAGCATTTT | CASRPWTGGDQPQHF
TRBJ2-3 | NA | few | TRBV28 | TGTGCCAGCAGTCCACAGGGACGGGGGGACACGCAGTATTTT | CASSPQGRGDTQYF
TRBJ2-1 | TRBD1 | NA | TRBV14 | TGTGCCAGCAGTCCAAGGGACAGGGTCCAGCAGTTCTTC | CASSPRDRVQQFF
TRBJ1-1 | TRBD1 | NA | TRBV29-1 | TGCAGCGTGACACAGGGGTGGCTCACTGAAGCTTTCTTT | CSVTQGWLTEAFF
TRBJ2-3 | TRBD2 | NA | TRBV2 | TGTGCCAGCAGGACTAGCTTGACGCAGTATTTT | CASRTSLTQYF
TRBJ2-7 | TRBD1 | few | TRBV2 | TGTGCCAGCAGCGGCCGGGACAGGGCTTTTGGCGAGCAGTACTTC | CASSGRDRAFGEQYF
TRBJ1-5 | NA | NA | TRBV19 | TGTGCCAGTAGTACGACCCTCGGACAGACTCAGCCCCAGCATTTT | CASSTTLGQTQPQHF
TRBJ1-4 | TRBD1 | NA | TRBV19 | TGTGCCAGCAGGGACAGGAATGAAAAACTGTTTTTT | CASRDRNEKLFF
TRBJ1-2 | TRBD1 | NA | TRBV11-3 | TGTGCCAGCAGCCCGGGACAGGCCTATGGCTACACCTTC | CASSPGQAYGYTF
TRBJ2-7 | TRBD1 | NA | TRBV7-3 | TGTGCCAGCAGCTTAATGGGGGGACAGGGCTACGAGCAGTACTTC | CASSLMGGQGYEQYF
TRBJ1-4 | NA | NA | TRBV29-1 | TGCAGCGTTGGGGGTGGGAGGGGGGTTGGCACTAATGAAAAACTGTTTTTT | CSVGGGRGVGTNEKLFF
TRBJ2-2 | TRBD1 | NA | TRBV5-1 | TGCGCCAGCAGCTTAACAGGGGGCGCGTTCGGGGAGCTGTTTTTT | CASSLTGGAFGELFF
TRBJ1-1 | NA | NA | TRBV18 | TGTGCCAGCTCACCCGAGGGTGGAACTGAAGCTTTCTTT | CASSPEGGTEAFF
TRBJ2-1 | TRBD2 | few | TRBV4-1 | TGCGCCAGCAGCCCCGGACTAGCGGGAGGCCGGTGCGTCTTC | CASSPGLAGGRCVF
TRBJ2-1 | NA | NA | TRBV4-2 | TGTGCCAGCAGCCGGGGCACAGGTGAGCAGTTCTTC | CASSRGTGEQFF
TRBJ2-3 | TRBD2 | few | TRBV7-8 | TGTGCCAGCACCAAAAGCGGGATCACAGATACGCAGTATTTT | CASTKSGITDTQYF
TRBJ2-7 | TRBD2 | NA | TRBV5-6 | TGTGCCAGCAGCATCCGACTAGCGGGAATCTACGAGCAGTACTTC | CASSIRLAGIYEQYF
TRBJ2-1 | TRBD2 | NA | TRBV5-1 | TGCGCCAGCAGCAGCGGGATTTGGCCCAATGAGCAGTTCTTC | CASSSGIWPNEQFF
TRBJ2-5 | NA | NA | TRBV30 | TGTGCCTGGAATACGGGAGCCTTCGAAGGGACCCAGTACTTC | CAWNTGAFEGTQYF
TRBJ2-1 | NA | few | TRBV2 | TGTGCCAGCTCCCAGGGTAGCCCCTACAATGAGCAGTTCTTC | CASSQGSPYNEQFF
TRBJ2-1 | TRBD1 | NA | TRBV11-2 | TGTGCCAGCAGCTTCTCGGGACAGGGGGTCTATGAGCAGTTCTTC | CASSFSGQGVYEQFF
TRBJ2-7 | TRBD1 | few | TRBV27 | TGTGCCACCTTGGACAGGCTTACCTACGAGCAGTACTTC | CATLDRLTYEQYF
TRBJ1-1 | NA | NA | TRBV5-6 | TGTGCCAGCAGCTTAGCACGGTTGAACACTGAAGCTTTCTTT | CASSLARLNTEAFF
TRBJ2-7 | NA | few | TRBV29-1 | TGCAGCGTTGAAGGATTTGGGCAGAACCATGGCTACGAGCAGTACTTC | CSVEGFGQNHGYEQYF
TRBJ1-1 | NA | few | TRBV7-9 | TGTGCCAGCAGCTTAGCCGGGGACACGTTGAACACTGAAGCTTTCTTT | CASSLAGDTLNTEAFF
TRBJ1-1 | NA | few | TRBV7-9 | TGTGCCAGCAGCTTAGGGCAGGGGAGGGCCACTGAAGCTTTCTTT | CASSLGQGRATEAFF
TRBJ2-7 | NA | NA | TRBV11-1 | TGTGCCAGCAGCTCCCAGGGCTCCTACGAGCAGTACTTC | CASSSQGSYEQYF
TRBJ2-5 | NA | few | TRBV5-1 | TGCGCCAGCAGCTCGGGACTTACACTCCAAGAGACCCAGTACTTC | CASSSGLTLQETQYF
TRBJ2-2 | TRBD2 | NA | TRBV27 | TGTGCCAGCAGGACAGCGGGAGGGTTGGACGGGGAGCTGTTTTTT | CASRTAGGLDGELFF
TRBJ2-3 | TRBD2 | NA | TRBV30 | TGTGCCTGGAGTGTAGACATAGCGGGAGGGAGCACAGATACGCAGTATTTT | CAWSVDIAGGSTDTQYF
TRBJ2-5 | TRBD2 | NA | TRBV4-1 | TGCGCCAGCAGCCAAGTCGGGACTAGTCGGGAGACCCAGTACTTC | CASSQVGTSRETQYF
TRBJ1-5 | NA | NA | TRBV7-2 | TGTGCCAGCAGCTTAGTGGCAGGCCAGCCCCAGCATTTT | CASSLVAGQPQHF
TRBJ2-3 | NA | few | TRBV9 | TGTGCCAGCAGCGTGGGTGTAGCGGTAGATACGCAGTATTTT | CASSVGVAVDTQYF
TRBJ2-6 | TRBD1 | NA | TRBV30 | TGTGCCTGGAGTGTTTACCGGGACAGGGGAAGTTCTGGGGCCAACGTCCTGACTTTC | CAWSVYRDRGSSGANVLTF
TRBJ2-1 | NA | NA | TRBV20-1 | TGCAGTGCTAGTAGTCATGAGCAGTTCTTC | CSASSHEQFF
TRBJ2-3 | TRBD2 | NA | TRBV13 | TGTGCCAGCAGCCTACTAGCGGGGGGATCTAGCACAGATACGCAGTATTTT | CASSLLAGGSSTDTQYF
TRBJ2-4 | TRBD2 | few | TRBV5-1 | TGCGCCAGCCGCTTTGGACTAGCGGAGGACATTCAGTACTTC | CASRFGLAEDIQYF
TRBJ1-2 | NA | few | TRBV6-5 | TGTGCCAGCAGTTACAGGGAGAACTATGGCTACACCTTC | CASSYRENYGYTF
TRBJ2-7 | TRBD2 | few | TRBV18 | TGTGCCAGCTCACAGGGACTAGTCTCCGACGAGCAGTACTTC | CASSQGLVSDEQYF
TRBJ1-1 | TRBD1 | NA | TRBV7-2 | TGTGCCAGCAGCTCCGAGGACAGGGTGGCTTTCTTT | CASSSEDRVAFF
TRBJ2-3 | NA | NA | TRBV5-1 | TGCGCCAGCAGCTTGGCCCCTAGCGGCACAGATACGCAGTATTTT | CASSLAPSGTDTQYF
TRBJ1-5 | NA | few | TRBV10-3 | TGTGCCATCAGGGCCACGGGGAACAATCAGCCCCAGCATTTT | CAIRATGNNQPQHF
TRBJ2-1 | TRBD1 | NA | TRBV5-1 | TGCGCCAGCAGACCAGGGGGAAGTGATGAGCAGTTCTTC | CASRPGGSDEQFF
TRBJ2-5 | TRBD2 | NA | TRBV9 | TGTGCCAGCAGCCCCCGGACTAGCGAAGAGACCCAGTACTTC | CASSPRTSEETQYF